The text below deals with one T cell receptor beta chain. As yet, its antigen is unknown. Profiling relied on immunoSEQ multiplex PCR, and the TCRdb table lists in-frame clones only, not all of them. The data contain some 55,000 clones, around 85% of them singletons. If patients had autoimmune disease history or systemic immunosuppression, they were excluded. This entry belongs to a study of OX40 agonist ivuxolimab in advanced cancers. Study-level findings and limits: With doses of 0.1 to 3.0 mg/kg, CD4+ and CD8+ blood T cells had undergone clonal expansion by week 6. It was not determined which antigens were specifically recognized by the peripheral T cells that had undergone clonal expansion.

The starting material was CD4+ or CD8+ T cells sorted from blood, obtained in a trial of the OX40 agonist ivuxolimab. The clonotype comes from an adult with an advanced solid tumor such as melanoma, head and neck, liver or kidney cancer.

The CDR3 DNA is TGTGCCAGCAGGGGCGGGGTGGCCTACGAGCAGTACTTC. Encoded protein: CASRGGVAYEQYF. The V gene is TRBV6-1, the J gene TRBJ2-7; the D gene is possibly TRBD2 (6 bases). The germline V and J ends were trimmed by 6 bases and 2 bases, with 11 bases remaining between them. Germline assignment: CDR1 MNHNS and CDR2 SASEGT. The CDR3 sequence is 13 residues long.